The present T cell receptor (beta chain) was sequenced within a study of T cells in Graves' hyperthyroidism and ophthalmopathy. Study background: Peripheral blood samples were taken at initial diagnosis, prior to any treatment.

This clonotype was recorded at least ten times. Antigen unknown. Study-level findings and limits: From stable hyperthyroidism, ophthalmopathy was set apart by a 13 V-J model.

With 8 bases clipped from V and 8 bases from J, the junction kept 5 bases outside the gene matches. Germline lookup yields CDR1 SGHTA and CDR2 FQGNSA. This CDR3 region has 12 residues. Orbital computed tomography, thyroid ultrasound, serum thyroxine and TRAb, and clinical symptoms together informed the diagnoses. RNA transcripts yielded amplified TCR beta CDR3 regions. When the TCR CDR3 underwent first-round RT-PCR, the HTBI primer set was used. TCRdb passed the multiplex PCR reads through MiXCR, listing each CDR3 protein once. This table holds about 260,000 distinct CDR3 sequences, approximately 16% found once.

This sequence was found in a woman in her late teens or twenties with Graves' ophthalmopathy. The chain uses TRBV7-2 and TRBJ2-1; TRBD2 matches at 8 bases. Material for sequencing was blood. CDR3 nucleotides: TGTGCCAGCCAGCGGGAGCGGGATGAGCAGTTCTTC. As protein: CASQRERDEQFF.